The entry below describes one T cell receptor (beta chain). This specimen comes from a study of blood T cell repertoires in COVID-19. The wider study: Both acute and convalescent COVID-19 samples were obtained from the United States, Italy and Spain.

Trimming cost V 3 bases and J 3 bases, with 17 bases left between them. The CDR3 sequence is 16 residues long. Germline V gene lookup returns CDR1 KGHSH and CDR2 LQKENI. Original processing methods: Amplification from reference gene primers served as the basis for estimated nucleated cell counts. Data came from immunoSEQ multiplex PCR; TCRdb stores just in-frame clones and leaves some out. Clone size and V and J calls were adopted from that table, with D and trimming inferred from the DNA. In the table there are about 120,000 clones, 85% of which are singletons. The rearrangement uses TRBV18 and TRBJ1-2; the D gene is possibly TRBD1 (5 bases). This TCR was sampled from a man older than 75 with acute or convalescent COVID-19. The source material was peripheral blood. CDR3 nucleotides: TGTGCCAGCTCACCCGTCCGGCAGGGCAACGACTATGGCTACACCTTC. Protein product: CASSPVRQGNDYGYTF.